This section outlines one TCR beta chain sequence together with its context. Germline CDR1 reads WSHSY; CDR2 reads SAAADI. The CDR3 has 14 residues. V trimming: 3 bases; J trimming: 4 bases; junction bases outside the gene matches: 5. Using immunoSEQ multiplex PCR, the repertoire was profiled, and TCRdb retains in-frame clones only, with some absent. The repertoire holds approximately 410,000 clones, with about 90% as singletons. The data are from a study of Ad26.COV2.S vaccination and SARS-CoV-2 variants. Study overall: Ad26.COV2.S given intramuscularly, once or twice 56 days apart.

Treatment defined: 15 to 20 received Ad26.COV2.S at low or high dose, single or two shots; 5 received placebo; per-sample allocation not given. Sampling took place 63 days after the first vaccine or placebo injection. The rearrangement joins TRBV10-2 to TRBJ2-7; 8 bases align to TRBD2. The source of this sequence is a person between 18 and 65 years old who received the Ad26.COV2.S COVID-19 vaccine or a placebo. The sample in question was peripheral blood, obtained in a trial of Ad26.COV2.S vaccine versus placebo. The CDR3 protein is CASSETGGLYEQYF. The CDR3 nucleotides read TGCGCCAGCAGTGAAACGGGGGGGCTTTACGAGCAGTACTTC.